A single sample is the source of the 19 T cell receptor beta chains below, sequenced in a study of blood T cell repertoires in COVID-19. TCRdb's copy holds only in-frame clones and misses some; the assay was immunoSEQ multiplex PCR. The sample contains roughly 300,000 clones, nearly 90% of which appear only once. Material for sequencing was peripheral blood. The receptor source for this set is a woman between 25 and 40 years old with COVID-19, enrolled during active disease.

This clone was seen a single time. The chain links TRBV2 to TRBJ1-1; a weak D match, TRBD1 (6 bases). Germline V lookup: CDR1 SNHLY, CDR2 FYNNEI. Between the trimmed V and J ends, which lost 8 bases and 7 bases, there was a span of 8 bases. The CDR3 contains 10 residues. The CDR3 coding sequence is TGTGCCAGCTTGGACAGTGAAGCTTTCTTT. Its translation: CASLDSEAFF.

The rearrangement links TRBV5-4 to TRBJ2-2; 8 bases match TRBD2. The J segment lost 3 bases and the V segment lost 4 bases, leaving 8 bases of the junction unmatched. This CDR3 region has 16 residues. In germline, CDR1 is SGHNT, CDR2 YYREEE (reference sequence). CDR3 nucleotide sequence: TGTGCCAGCAGCCCATCGGGACTAGTAGACACCGGGGAGCTGTTTTTT. Encoded protein: CASSPSGLVDTGELFF.

J is TRBJ1-2 and V is TRBV28, with 9 nucleotides matching TRBD1. CDR1 MDHEN and CDR2 SYDVKM come from the germline V gene. V lost 6 bases and J lost 4; bases outside the gene matches: 9. The CDR3 is 15 amino acids. The CDR3 bases are TGTGCCAGCAGAGGGACAGGGACCCTTTCCTATGGCTACACCTTC. Translated, it gives CASRGTGTLSYGYTF.

The chain couples TRBV28 to TRBJ1-6, with D possibly being TRBD1 (5 bases). Germline CDR1 reads MDHEN; CDR2 reads SYDVKM. The CDR3 has 14 amino acids. Trimming left V 4 bases short and J 7 bases short, with 11 bases between. DNA of the CDR3: TGTGCCAGCAGTTACGGGGGAAGGAATTCACCCCTCCACTTT. Its translation is CASSYGGRNSPLHF.

The rearrangement links TRBV29-1 to TRBJ1-1; 10 bases line up with TRBD1. The V gene's germline CDR1 is SQVTM and CDR2 ANQGSEA. This CDR3 comprises 14 residues. Trimming cost V 6 bases and J 1 base; bases outside gene matches: 5. The DNA for the CDR3 is TGCAGCGTGGGGGACAGGGGCCCGAACACTGAAGCTTTCTTT. Translated, it gives CSVGDRGPNTEAFF.

V gene TRBV2 combines with J gene TRBJ1-5, with TRBD1 identical over 7 bases. CDR1 SNHLY and CDR2 FYNNEI come from the germline V gene. V dropped 4 bases and J dropped 7; count of bases not matched to a gene: 10. The CDR3 runs to 15 residues. Here the CDR3 DNA reads TGTGCCAGCAGTGCCGGGACAGCCATGGGGCAGCCCCAGCATTTT. Its translation: CASSAGTAMGQPQHF.

This sequence joins TRBV28 and TRBJ1-1; 7 bases map to TRBD1. V shed 6 bases, J shed 1 base, and the junction held 5 bases outside the gene matches. The CDR3 has 14 amino acids. The germline CDR1 and CDR2 sequences are MDHEN and SYDVKM. This chain's CDR3 is CASSGDRPNTEAFF. DNA of the CDR3: TGTGCCAGCAGCGGGGACAGACCGAACACTGAAGCTTTCTTT.

The chain is built from TRBV5-1 and TRBJ2-7; tentatively, D is TRBD2 (5 bases). The CDR3 length is 12 residues. Trimming stripped 3 bases from V and 2 bases from J, with 6 bases between. Germline assignment: CDR1 SGHRS and CDR2 YFSETQ. In DNA, the CDR3 is TGCGCCAGCAGCTCGGGAACCTACGAGCAGTACTTC. Amino acids: CASSSGTYEQYF.

V gene TRBV27 combines with J gene TRBJ1-6; D gene ambiguous. Trimming took off 6 bases at V and 4 bases at J, with 7 bases between the two ends. The germline V gene encodes CDR1 MNHEY and CDR2 SMNVEV (reference sequence). The length of the CDR3 is 13 residues. CDR3 protein: CASRLGYNSPLHF. The CDR3 coding sequence is TGTGCCAGCAGGCTCGGTTATAATTCACCCCTCCACTTT.

The rearrangement joins TRBV7-2 to TRBJ2-3, with a possible D match to TRBD2 (5 bases). Germline V CDR1 and CDR2: SGHTA, FQGNSA. V was pared by 0 bases and J by 0 bases, with 7 bases between. The CDR3 sequence is 15 residues long. CDR3 residues: CASSLALASTDTQYF. The DNA for the CDR3 is TGTGCCAGCAGCTTAGCGCTAGCCAGCACAGATACGCAGTATTTT.

This sequence joins TRBV29-1 and TRBJ1-4; no reliable D call. V gave up 6 bases and J gave up 7 bases, with 18 bases separating them. Looked up from germline, CDR1 is SQVTM and CDR2 is ANQGSEA. CDR3 length: 14 residues. The CDR3, as DNA: TGCAGCGTGAAGTCCGGGAGATGGGGTGAAAAACTGTTTTTT. Protein: CSVKSGRWGEKLFF. Complete variable domain (other parts from reference TRBV29-1 and TRBJ1-4): SAVISQKPSRDICQRGTSLTIQCQVDSQVTMMFWYRQQPGQSLTLIATANQGSEATYESGFVIDKFPISRPNLTFSTLTVSNMSPEDSSIYLCSVKSGRWGEKLFFGSGTQLSVL.

V usage is TRBV5-6 and J usage is TRBJ1-2, with 9 positions matching TRBD1. Germline loops: CDR1 SGHDT, CDR2 YYEEEE. This CDR3 has 12 amino acids. J gave up 8 bases and V 5 bases, and 4 bases lay outside the gene matches. In DNA, the CDR3 is TGTGCCAGCAGTCGGACAGGGGCCGGCTACACCTTC. Encoded protein: CASSRTGAGYTF.

This chain uses TRBV28 with TRBJ1-1; D uncertain. Germline CDR1 is MDHEN and CDR2 is SYDVKM. The V end was cut by 5 bases, the J end by 5 bases, with 15 bases between. The CDR3 loop spans 14 amino acids. DNA for the CDR3: TGTGCCAGCAGTCCCACGGGTTTTGGGACTGAAGCTTTCTTT. Amino acids: CASSPTGFGTEAFF.

The chain carries TRBV30 and TRBJ1-4; D perhaps matches TRBD1 (5 bases). The CDR3 extends over 13 amino acids. Trimming removed 4 bases from V and 10 bases from J, with 16 bases in between. In germline, CDR1 is GTSNPN, CDR2 SVGIG (reference sequence). The CDR3 coding sequence is TGTGCCTGGAAATGGGGTCGGGGGGGAAAACTGTTTTTT. This sequence encodes CAWKWGRGGKLFF.

The CDR3 DNA follows: TGTGCCAGCTCACCACCGCGAGGCGGGGGAAACACAGATACGCAGTATTTT. This encodes CASSPPRGGGNTDTQYF. V is TRBV18 and J is TRBJ2-3; TRBD2 matches at 7 bases. J was trimmed by 2 bases and V by 0 bases; bases with no gene match: 8. This CDR3 has 17 residues. Germline V gene sequence: CDR1 KGHSH, CDR2 LQKENI.

This chain connects TRBV7-9 to TRBJ1-1; 10 nucleotides align to TRBD1. J gave up 0 bases and V 5 bases, and 6 bases lay outside the gene matches. The germline V gene encodes CDR1 SEHNR and CDR2 FQNEAQ (reference sequence). The CDR3 contains 16 residues. CDR3 region: CASSPRGQGMNTEAFF. The CDR3 DNA reads as TGTGCCAGCAGCCCGAGGGGACAGGGGATGAACACTGAAGCTTTCTTT.

The gene calls are TRBV6-1 and TRBJ1-6; 10 nucleotides agree with TRBD1. The CDR3 sequence is 15 residues long. Looked up from germline, CDR1 is MNHNS and CDR2 is SASEGT. With 2 bases clipped from V and 8 bases from J, the junction kept 3 bases outside the gene matches. The CDR3 coding sequence is TGTGCCAGCAGTGAACTAGGACAGGGGGATTCACCCCTCCACTTT. Translating gives CASSELGQGDSPLHF.

The chain uses TRBV12-3 or TRBV12-4 and TRBJ2-7, with TRBD2 identical over 7 bases. This CDR3 spans 13 amino acids. V gave up 4 bases and J gave up 6 bases; unmatched junction bases: 6. The CDR3, as DNA: TGTGCCAGCAGTTCCCGACTAGCAGCCGAGCAGTACTTC. Protein: CASSSRLAAEQYF.

The genes are TRBV9 and TRBJ2-2, with TRBD1 as a possible D gene (7 bases). CDR3 length equals 17 residues. Germline CDR1 is SGDLS and CDR2 is YYNGEE. V lost 2 bases to trimming and J lost 1 base, with 15 bases between them. Here the CDR3 reads CASSVPQGGLNTGELFF. CDR3 nucleotide sequence: TGTGCCAGCAGCGTTCCCCAGGGGGGCCTGAACACCGGGGAGCTGTTTTTT.